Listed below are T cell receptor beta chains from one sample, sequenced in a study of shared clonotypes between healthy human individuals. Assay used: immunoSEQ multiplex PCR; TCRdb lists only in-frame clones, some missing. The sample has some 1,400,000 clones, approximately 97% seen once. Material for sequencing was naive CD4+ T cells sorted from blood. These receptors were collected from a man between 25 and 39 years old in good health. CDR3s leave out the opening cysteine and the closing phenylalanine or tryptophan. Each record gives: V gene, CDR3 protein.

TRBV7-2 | ASSFGTLNQPQH
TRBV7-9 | ASSFKTSGRGGTDTQY
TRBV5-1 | ASSLLGETQY
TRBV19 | ASSMGPVVNTEAF
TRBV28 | ASSLPPLRDGYT
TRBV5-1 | ASSLEGSGTETQY
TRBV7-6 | ASSLRQGGHYEQY
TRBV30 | AWSVGDSGNTIY
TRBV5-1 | ASSLPDGTSGSVQRYEQY
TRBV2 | ASSGALYGYT
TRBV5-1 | ASSQGGNTGELF
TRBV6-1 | ASSELEGLAGVEQY
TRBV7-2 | ASRTPGAAEQY
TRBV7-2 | ASSLVGQGVEKLF
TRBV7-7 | ASSFSNTDTQY
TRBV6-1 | ASSEATDGSYEQY
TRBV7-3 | ASSQHKQGIGTGELF
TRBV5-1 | ASATSGSVETQY
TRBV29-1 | SVDRLRSGANVLT
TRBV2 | ASSEAGLAGGEDTQY
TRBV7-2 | ASSLMSSGRIVTYEQY
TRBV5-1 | ASSLGQGNTGELF
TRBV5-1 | ASSLIPGLGYNEQF
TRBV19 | ASSSWTGDSYGYT
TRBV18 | ASSPAGYEQY
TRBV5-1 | ASSFELAGGTGMEQF
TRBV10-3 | AISFGREGPVRHEQF
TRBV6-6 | ASSYIRGSGQPQH